A single sample gave rise to the 27 T cell receptor beta chains below, sequenced in a study of T cell changes during pregnancy in multiple sclerosis. Repertoires were generated with immunoSEQ multiplex PCR, while TCRdb's copy carries only in-frame clones and drops some. The top ten hold roughly 5.3% of the sample, which has around 50,000 clones, 80% to 90% seen once. Sequenced: peripheral blood from another person, used as feeder cells. All receptors come from a human donor whose cells served as feeder cells for cultures in a pregnancy study.

The gene calls are TRBV2 and TRBJ2-3, with D possibly being TRBD1 (6 bases). V lost 6 bases and J 0 bases, leaving 13 bases between the germline ends. Germline V gene sequence: CDR1 SNHLY, CDR2 FYNNEI. The CDR3 extends over 15 amino acids. This chain's CDR3 is CASSLDSPSTDTQYF. The CDR3 DNA sequence: TGTGCCAGCAGCCTGGACAGCCCGAGCACAGATACGCAGTATTTT.

The chain couples TRBV5-1 to TRBJ2-7; unclear D gene. Trimming took 3 bases from V and 5 from J, leaving 15 bases between them. CDR3 size: 14 residues. Germline V gives CDR1 SGHRS, CDR2 YFSETQ. The CDR3: CASSWTLYGDEQYF. Here the CDR3 DNA reads TGCGCCAGCAGCTGGACCCTCTATGGGGACGAGCAGTACTTC.

This chain connects TRBV7-9 to TRBJ2-1; 11 bases are a match to TRBD2. With V trimmed by 5 bases and J by 3 bases, 3 bases remained unmatched. CDR3 length: 15 residues. Germline CDR1 reads SEHNR; CDR2 reads FQNEAQ (reference sequence). The CDR3 nucleotides read TGTGCCAGCAGCCTCGGGACTAGCGGCTACAATGAGCAGTTCTTC. It encodes CASSLGTSGYNEQFF.

The count of this clone is one. The chain carries TRBV4-3 and TRBJ1-3; 7 nucleotides line up with TRBD1. Per germline, CDR1 LGHNA and CDR2 YSLEER. The CDR3 contains 14 residues. Germline trimming cut 4 bases from V and 0 bases from J; bases unmatched to any gene: 0. CDR3 sequence reads: CASSRDSSGNTIYF. The CDR3 DNA reads TGCGCCAGCAGCCGGGACAGCTCTGGAAACACCATATATTTT.

The chain couples TRBV19 to TRBJ1-1; D is ambiguous. This CDR3 region has 12 residues. Trimming pared 5 bases from V and 7 bases from J, leaving 11 bases between. Germline V gene lookup returns CDR1 LNHDA and CDR2 SQIVND (reference sequence). CDR3 sequence: CASSSGLSEAFF. CDR3 in DNA: TGTGCCAGTAGTTCTGGACTGAGTGAAGCTTTCTTT.

This clone came up a few times. The chain couples TRBV7-8 to TRBJ1-6, with 9 bases matching TRBD1. The V gene end was trimmed by 5 bases and the J gene end by 9 bases; junction bases not matched to a gene: 8. The CDR3 has 15 amino acids. Germline V gene data show CDR1 as SGHVS and CDR2 as FQNEAQ. Here the CDR3 reads CASSERQGVGSPLHF. The CDR3 DNA follows: TGTGCCAGCAGCGAGAGACAGGGGGTGGGTTCACCCCTCCACTTT.

V and J are TRBV29-1 and TRBJ2-3, with 7 bases fitting TRBD2. Trimming removed 4 bases from V and 4 bases from J; junction bases left unmatched: 5. Looked up from germline, CDR1 is SQVTM and CDR2 is ANQGSEA. The CDR3 is 13 amino acids. The CDR3, as DNA: TGCAGCGTTGGGTGGACTAGAGCAGATACGCAGTATTTT. Its translation: CSVGWTRADTQYF.

The CDR3 loop is CASSSWGGANTEAFF. The CDR3 bases are TGTGCCAGCAGCTCGTGGGGGGGAGCGAACACTGAAGCTTTCTTT. V gene TRBV7-9 combines with J gene TRBJ1-1, with a possible D match to TRBD1 (5 bases). The length of the CDR3 is 15 residues. Per germline, CDR1 SEHNR and CDR2 FQNEAQ (reference sequence). Trimming shortened V by 4 bases and J by 1 base, and 13 bases separated the two germline ends.

The chain couples TRBV5-1 to TRBJ1-2, with D possibly matching TRBD1 (5 bases). CDR1 is SGHRS and CDR2 is YFSETQ in the germline V gene. V was trimmed by 4 bases and J by 3 bases, leaving 13 bases between them. The CDR3 extends over 14 amino acids. CDR3 sequence (DNA): TGCGCCAGCAGCCTGGCGGGGCGCGACTATGGCTACACCTTC. This encodes CASSLAGRDYGYTF.

This chain uses TRBV15 with TRBJ2-7; maybe TRBD1 (5 bases). The length of the CDR3 is 16 residues. Germline lookup yields CDR1 LNHNV and CDR2 YYDKDF (reference sequence). Trimming removed 0 bases at V and 2 bases at J, with 14 bases between. CDR3 in amino acids: CATSRDHAGKTYEQYF. Here the CDR3 DNA reads TGTGCCACCAGCAGAGATCACGCAGGGAAAACCTACGAGCAGTACTTC.

This chain joins TRBV7-6 and TRBJ1-4; 7 positions agree with TRBD1. Unmatched junction bases numbered 5, after V lost 5 bases and J lost 5 bases. CDR1 is SGHVS, CDR2 FNYEAQ, per germline. The CDR3 is made up of 14 amino acids. The CDR3 protein is CASSRDSPNEKLFF. Written as DNA, the CDR3 is TGTGCCAGCAGCCGGGACAGCCCAAATGAAAAACTGTTTTTT.

The chain couples TRBV27 to TRBJ2-3; perhaps D is TRBD1 or TRBD2 (6 bases each). The CDR3 spans 16 residues. V was pared by 6 bases and J by 2 bases, with 18 bases between. Per the germline V gene, CDR1 is MNHEY and CDR2 is SMNVEV (reference sequence). The CDR3 sequence: CASRRGAYQLTDTQYF. The CDR3 DNA sequence: TGTGCCAGCAGGAGGGGGGCCTACCAACTCACAGATACGCAGTATTTT.

V and J are TRBV9 and TRBJ2-7, with D perhaps TRBD1 or TRBD2 (6 bases each). V was pared by 0 bases and J by 9 bases, with 16 bases between. The length of the CDR3 is 14 residues. CDR1 and CDR2 from the germline V gene are SGDLS and YYNGEE. The CDR3 sequence: CASSVEGAGHGQYF. The CDR3 DNA reads TGTGCCAGCAGCGTAGAAGGGGCGGGACACGGGCAGTACTTC.

The V gene is TRBV19, the J gene TRBJ2-3, with 7 bases aligning to TRBD1. V trimming: 5 bases; J trimming: 2 bases; junction bases outside the gene matches: 13. Germline CDR1 is LNHDA and CDR2 is SQIVND (reference sequence). The CDR3 length is 17 residues. For the CDR3, the DNA is TGTGCCAGTAGTCCCCCCCTAGACAGGGTGGACACAGATACGCAGTATTTT. This gives the protein CASSPPLDRVDTDTQYF. Full variable domain (missing parts from reference TRBV19 and TRBJ2-3): DGGITQSPKYLFRKEGQNVTLSCEQNLNHDAMYWYRQDPGQGLRLIYYSQIVNDFQKGDIAEGYSVSREKKESFPLTVTSAQKNPTAFYLCASSPPLDRVDTDTQYFGPGTRLTVL.

This sequence joins TRBV7-9 and TRBJ1-1; D not certain. The CDR3 length is 15 residues. Germline V gene sequence: CDR1 SEHNR, CDR2 FQNEAQ (reference sequence). V was shortened by 1 base and J by 11 bases, with 20 bases between the two germline ends. The CDR3 here is CASSLDHLLSDGAFF. For the CDR3, the DNA is TGTGCCAGCAGCTTAGATCACCTACTCTCAGATGGGGCTTTCTTT.

The chain links TRBV6-6 to TRBJ1-3; no reliable D call. The CDR3 has 16 residues. V lost 4 bases and J lost 0, with 13 bases in between. Germline V gene sequence: CDR1 MNHNY, CDR2 SVGAGI (reference sequence). CDR3 loop: CASSLDGPLSGNTIYF. Written as DNA, the CDR3 is TGTGCCAGCAGTTTGGATGGACCTCTCTCTGGAAACACCATATATTTT.

This clone was seen a single time. The V and J genes are TRBV19 and TRBJ2-7, with 8 positions matching TRBD1. Germline V lookup: CDR1 LNHDA, CDR2 SQIVND (reference sequence). The CDR3 contains 13 residues. The junction had 7 bases not matched to a gene; V was cut back by 7 bases and J by 5 bases. CDR3 residues: CASTNRQGHEQYF. CDR3 sequence (DNA): TGTGCCAGTACCAATCGACAGGGGCACGAGCAGTACTTC.

The chain is built from TRBV19 and TRBJ2-2, with 7 bases aligning to TRBD2. There are 16 residues in the CDR3. Looked up from germline, CDR1 is LNHDA and CDR2 is SQIVND (reference sequence). After removal of 3 bases from V and 5 bases from J, the junction contained 9 bases not matched to a gene. CDR3 in DNA: TGTGCCAGTAGTATTGGGGCGGGAGAAGGAACCGGGGAGCTGTTTTTT. This sequence encodes CASSIGAGEGTGELFF.

V usage is TRBV7-3 and J usage is TRBJ2-3, with 9 bases lining up with TRBD2. Germline V gene sequence: CDR1 SGHTA, CDR2 FQGTGA. The trim removed 5 bases at V and 5 bases at J, leaving 8 bases unmatched. This CDR3 spans 15 amino acids. This CDR3 is CASSPLGGGGDTQYF. CDR3 in DNA: TGTGCCAGCAGCCCCCTTGGCGGGGGGGGAGATACGCAGTATTTT. The whole variable domain, remainder taken from reference TRBV7-3 and TRBJ2-3, is GAGVSQTPSNKVTEKGKYVELRCDPISGHTALYWYRQSLGQGPEFLIYFQGTGAADDSGLPNDRFFAVRPEGSVSTLKIQRTERGDSAVYLCASSPLGGGGDTQYFGPGTRLTVL.

The chain carries TRBV5-6 and TRBJ2-7, with TRBD2 matching over 10 bases. The CDR3 is 15 amino acids. Germline trimming cut 3 bases from V and 2 bases from J; bases unmatched to any gene: 5. The germline V gene has CDR1 SGHDT and CDR2 YYEEEE. The CDR3 loop reads CASSWLAGVAYEQYF. CDR3 DNA sequence: TGTGCCAGCAGCTGGCTAGCGGGGGTAGCCTACGAGCAGTACTTC. The variable domain in full, with the rest retrieved from reference TRBV5-6 and TRBJ2-7, is DAGVTQSPTHLIKTRGQQVTLRCSPKSGHDTVSWYQQALGQGPQFIFQYYEEEERQRGNFPDRFSGHQFPNYSSELNVNALLLGDSALYLCASSWLAGVAYEQYFGPGTRLTVT.

This chain connects TRBV18 to TRBJ2-6; D ambiguous. This CDR3 region has 14 residues. Per germline, CDR1 KGHSH and CDR2 LQKENI. Trimming left V 6 bases short and J 2 bases short, with 8 bases between. The CDR3 nucleotides are TGTGCCAGCTCTCCCAATCCTGGGGCCAACGTCCTGACTTTC. This codes for CASSPNPGANVLTF.

The gene calls are TRBV7-2 and TRBJ2-7; TRBD2 matches at 9 bases. There are 14 residues in the CDR3. J gave up 2 bases and V 5 bases, and 4 bases lay outside the gene matches. Germline lookup yields CDR1 SGHTA and CDR2 FQGNSA. Here the CDR3 DNA reads TGTGCCAGCAGCCGCGGGGGGGGCGCCTACGAGCAGTACTTC. Its translation is CASSRGGGAYEQYF.

The CDR3 DNA reads as TGTGCCAGCAGTTACTCCCTGACAGGGACCGAGCAGTACTTC. It yields the protein CASSYSLTGTEQYF. V usage is TRBV6-5 and J usage is TRBJ2-7; 7 bases match TRBD1. The CDR3 spans 14 residues. Germline assignment: CDR1 MNHEY and CDR2 SVGAGI. With V trimmed by 0 bases and J by 6 bases, 5 bases remained unmatched.

The chain carries TRBV18 and TRBJ1-2; 7 bases match TRBD1. The germline V gene has CDR1 KGHSH and CDR2 LQKENI. The V and J ends lost 3 bases and 7 bases, in that order; junction bases with no gene match: 5. This CDR3 region has 13 residues. The CDR3 loop is CASSPPTGSGYTF. CDR3 in DNA: TGTGCCAGCTCACCCCCGACAGGGAGTGGCTACACCTTC. Variable domain in full (rest from reference TRBV18 and TRBJ1-2): NAGVMQNPRHLVRRRGQEARLRCSPMKGHSHVYWYRQLPEEGLKFMVYLQKENIIDESGMPKERFSAEFPKEGPSILRIQQVVRGDSAAYFCASSPPTGSGYTFGSGTRLTVV.

The chain uses TRBV28 and TRBJ1-5; D gene ambiguous. The CDR3 loop spans 17 amino acids. V was clipped by 6 bases and J by 2 bases, with 20 bases between them. Germline CDR1 MDHEN, CDR2 SYDVKM. CDR3 residues: CASSRRINPIGNQPQHF. In DNA, the CDR3 is TGTGCCAGCAGCCGTCGGATCAACCCCATCGGCAATCAGCCCCAGCATTTT.

As for this clone: The junction shows a germline mismatch at one end, possibly a read error. This sequence joins TRBV6-6 and TRBJ1-2, with TRBD1 matching over 12 bases. Germline V gene lookup returns CDR1 MNHNY and CDR2 SVGAGI (reference sequence). There are 16 residues in the CDR3. The CDR3 bases are TGTGCCAGCACTTACACCGGGACAGGGGGCAGCTATGGCTACACCTTC. Translation: CASTYTGTGGSYGYTF.

The chain has TRBV27 and TRBJ2-1; 12 nucleotides match TRBD2. This CDR3 spans 18 amino acids. Germline lookup yields CDR1 MNHEY and CDR2 SMNVEV (reference sequence). Trimming removed 6 bases from V and 6 bases from J; junction bases left unmatched: 15. CDR3 region: CASSSRTSGNLIGNEQFF. In nucleotides, the CDR3 is TGTGCCAGCAGCTCGCGGACTAGCGGGAATCTAATTGGCAATGAGCAGTTCTTC.